The clone carrying this T cell receptor (beta chain) has a count of ten or more. This sample is part of a study of blood T cell repertoires in COVID-19. Sequencing used immunoSEQ multiplex PCR; TCRdb keeps in-frame clones, though not all of them. The profile shows about 75,000 clones, approximately 90% of them singletons. In germline, CDR1 is SGHDN, CDR2 FVKESK. The V end was cut by 3 bases, the J end by 1 base, with 9 bases between. The CDR3 contains 14 residues. This clonotype was sampled from a human donor in a cohort sampled during active COVID-19. Sequenced: peripheral blood. The chain carries TRBV14 and TRBJ1-1; TRBD1 is a possible D gene (6 bases). The CDR3, as DNA: TGTGCCAGCAGCCAGGGGGGGCGGAACACTGAAGCTTTCTTT. Residues: CASSQGGRNTEAFF.